This T cell receptor (beta chain) is from a study of T cell changes during pregnancy in multiple sclerosis. The protocol was immunoSEQ multiplex PCR, while the TCRdb copy is restricted to in-frame clones and leaves out a portion. The profile shows 25,000 to 30,000 clones, 85% to 90% of them singletons. Between the trimmed V and J ends, which lost 0 bases and 0 bases, there was a span of 9 bases. Germline values: CDR1 MNHEY, CDR2 SVGAGI. The CDR3 covers 15 residues. The receptor's source is a female donor with multiple sclerosis, enrolled in a pregnancy study. This chain connects TRBV6-5 to TRBJ2-7, with unresolved D. Sequenced material: CD8+ T cells from peripheral blood mononuclear cells, taken before pregnancy. CDR3 loop: CASSYSNADSYEQYF. Written as DNA, the CDR3 is TGTGCCAGCAGTTACTCTAACGCAGACTCCTACGAGCAGTACTTC.